This T cell receptor (beta chain) comes out of a study of blood T cell repertoires in COVID-19. Turning to the study itself: From the United States, Italy and Spain came samples of acute and convalescent COVID-19. From T cells, B-cell-depleted T cells, or PBMCs came the material, which was cDNA or gDNA.

The authors' processing: Scientists estimated how many nucleated cells there were by amplifying reference gene primers. The repertoire was sequenced with immunoSEQ multiplex PCR; TCRdb's copy has only in-frame clones and lacks some. That table gives V, J and clone size, and the DNA gave D and trimming. The sample consists of 53,000 or so clones, 90% to 95% of them appearing once. Germline V gene sequence: CDR1 MGHRA, CDR2 YSYEKL. V lost 4 bases, J lost 2 bases, and 8 bases lay in between. This CDR3 has 13 residues. Sample: peripheral blood. The chain carries TRBV4-1 and TRBJ1-1; a weak D match, TRBD1 (5 bases). This TCR came from a human donor in a cohort sampled during active COVID-19. The CDR3 DNA reads as TGCGCCAGCAGCCGGGGGGGTAACACTGAAGCTTTCTTT. It codes for CASSRGGNTEAFF.